One sample yielded the 6 T cell receptor beta chains listed below, sequenced in a study of T cell clusters in autoimmune cytopenias. Some 38,000 genome equivalents of blood DNA were amplified for TRB. Multiplex touch-down PCR amplified TRB using TRB-A and TRB-B pools in one tube. Following a re-call of the multiplex PCR reads, TCRdb has one entry per CDR3 protein and lacks DNA. The specimen's table records 3,500 to 4,000 distinct CDR3 sequences. The sequenced sample was peripheral blood. The receptors were gathered from a human donor with an autoimmune cytopenia or autoimmune hepatitis (not recorded which).

This chain links TRBV27 with TRBJ2-7; TCRdb proposes TRBD2, but this gene call is untestable without DNA. The CDR3 is 13 residues long. CDR1 and CDR2 (germline): MNHEY, SMNVEV (reference sequence). CDR3 sequence: CASKLAGSYEQYF.

The chain links TRBV29-1 to TRBJ1-2; the D call from TCRdb, TRBD1, cannot be confirmed without DNA. This CDR3 region has 14 residues. Germline V gene data show CDR1 as SQVTM and CDR2 as ANQGSEA. The CDR3 is CSAGTGGESYGYTF.

This chain connects TRBV19 to TRBJ2-1; TCRdb's D call, TRBD1, is unchecked because there is no DNA. The CDR3 loop spans 13 amino acids. Germline-derived CDR1 and CDR2 are LNHDA and SQIVND (reference sequence). This CDR3 is CATKDRGYNEQFF.

The J gene is TRBJ1-6, the V gene TRBV27; no DNA is available, so the TRBD1 call from TCRdb remains unchecked. The CDR3 is 13 residues long. Per the germline V gene, CDR1 is MNHEY and CDR2 is SMNVEV (reference sequence). The CDR3 sequence: CASSLTGQSPLHF.

J is TRBJ2-2 and V is TRBV27; TCRdb selects TRBD1, and the lack of DNA leaves this call unchecked. The germline CDR1 and CDR2 sequences are MNHEY and SMNVEV (reference sequence). The CDR3 is made up of 15 amino acids. CDR3 sequence: CASSWDRENTGELFF.

CDR3 region: CASTSRYTGELFF. The gene calls are TRBV6-2 or TRBV6-3 and TRBJ2-2; absent DNA, TCRdb's TRBD2 call cannot be checked. CDR1 MNHEY and CDR2 SVGEGT come from the germline V gene. The length of the CDR3 is 13 residues.